These 9 T cell receptor beta chains originate from one sample sequenced in a study of blood T cell repertoires in COVID-19. Clones were read by immunoSEQ multiplex PCR, and TCRdb kept only the in-frame ones, dropping some. This sample has over 70,000 clones; around 83% occur once, and the top ten carry over 9.5%. The sample consisted of peripheral blood. These receptors originate from a man between 60 and 75 years old with COVID-19, enrolled during active disease.

This clone was recorded only once. The chain employs TRBV11-2 and TRBJ2-3; D ambiguous. There are 14 residues in the CDR3. From germline, CDR1 is SGHAT and CDR2 FQNNGV. The V and J ends lost 0 bases and 0 bases respectively, with 4 bases between them. The CDR3 is CASSLDRSTDTQYF. In nucleotides, the CDR3 is TGTGCCAGCAGCTTAGACAGAAGCACAGATACGCAGTATTTT.

CDR3 in amino acids: CASSYQGPSGNTIYF. CDR3 DNA: TGTGCCAGCAGTTACCAGGGCCCCTCTGGAAACACCATATATTTT. V usage is TRBV6-5 and J usage is TRBJ1-3, with a tentative D call TRBD1 (5 bases). The CDR3 runs 15 residues. Trimming removed 2 bases at V and 0 bases at J, with 8 bases between. Germline-derived CDR1 and CDR2 are MNHEY and SVGAGI.

This clone was seen more than once but under ten times. V is TRBV5-1 and J is TRBJ2-1, with 13 bases identical to TRBD2. Trimming removed 4 bases from V and 0 bases from J; junction bases left unmatched: 4. Germline assignment: CDR1 SGHRS and CDR2 YFSETQ. The CDR3 is 17 residues long. The CDR3 DNA is TGCGCCAGCAGCCCGGGACTAGCGGGGCGCTCCTACAATGAGCAGTTCTTC. This sequence encodes CASSPGLAGRSYNEQFF.

The chain employs TRBV3-1 (or the pseudogene TRBV3-2) and TRBJ1-5; 9 bases match TRBD1. CDR1 and CDR2 (germline): LGHDT, YNNKEL (reference sequence). V lost 0 bases to trimming and J lost 6 bases; unmatched junction nucleotides: 3. The CDR3 extends over 15 amino acids. CDR3 DNA sequence: TGTGCCAGCAGCCAAGACCTGACAGGGGGTCAGCCCCAGCATTTT. It yields the protein CASSQDLTGGQPQHF.

This clone was seen a few times. The V call is TRBV14, the J call TRBJ1-2, with 11 bases identical to TRBD1. The CDR3 spans 16 residues. The germline V gene encodes CDR1 SGHDN and CDR2 FVKESK. V was pared by 1 base and J by 7 bases, with 8 bases of the junction left unmatched. CDR3 in amino acids: CASSQVLGTGGRGYTF. DNA of the CDR3: TGTGCCAGCAGCCAAGTTCTTGGGACAGGGGGACGTGGCTACACCTTC.

The V gene is TRBV10-2, the J gene TRBJ2-3; D gene ambiguous. CDR1 and CDR2 (germline): WSHSY, SAAADI. There are 17 residues in the CDR3. V lost 0 bases and J lost 0, with 13 bases in between. The CDR3 bases are TGCGCCAGCAGTGAGTCGCGGAGTACCACTAGCACAGATACGCAGTATTTT. The encoded protein is CASSESRSTTSTDTQYF.

The chain links TRBV28 to TRBJ2-3; 10 bases line up with TRBD2. Germline V gene data show CDR1 as MDHEN and CDR2 as SYDVKM. The ends lost 6 bases at V and 2 bases at J; junction bases unmatched: 5. This CDR3 has 15 amino acids. CDR3 DNA: TGTGCCAGCAGGAGGACTAGCGGTAACACAGATACGCAGTATTTT. It is translated as CASRRTSGNTDTQYF.

The genes are TRBV9 and TRBJ2-3; D not resolved. Deletions cut 0 bases from V and 2 bases from J, with 13 bases between. CDR3 size: 16 residues. Germline CDR1 SGDLS, CDR2 YYNGEE. Written as DNA, the CDR3 is TGTGCCAGCAGCGTAGCGGAGAGCCCCCCCACAGATACGCAGTATTTT. Translated, it gives CASSVAESPPTDTQYF.

The chain couples TRBV30 to TRBJ2-7, with 14 positions matching TRBD2. This CDR3 has 17 amino acids. Trimming at V came to 7 bases and at J to 2 bases, leaving 13 bases not matched to a gene. In germline, CDR1 is GTSNPN, CDR2 SVGIG (reference sequence). The CDR3 sequence: CASDRLAGGYSPYEQYF. CDR3 nucleotide sequence: TGTGCCTCGGACCGACTAGCGGGGGGGTATTCTCCCTACGAGCAGTACTTC.